Listed here is a single T cell receptor (beta chain). This CDR3 has 14 residues. V was trimmed by 3 bases and J by 6 bases, leaving 13 bases between them. In germline, CDR1 is SGHRS, CDR2 YFSETQ. This entry belongs to a study of blood T cell repertoires in COVID-19. TCRdb keeps only in-frame clones here, not all; method: immunoSEQ multiplex PCR. The sample includes 100,000 or so clones, around 86% of them seen just once. The clonotype comes from a man aged 50-60 years with active or convalescent COVID-19. Sequencing was carried out using peripheral blood. The gene calls are TRBV5-1 and TRBJ2-1, with a tentative D call TRBD1 (6 bases). CDR3 sequence reads: CASSSGTSFNEQFF. CDR3 DNA sequence: TGCGCCAGCAGCTCTGGGACAAGCTTCAATGAGCAGTTCTTC.